This TCR beta chain originates from a study of CD8 T cells in ankylosing spondylitis. The CDR3 has 14 amino acids. V lost 4 bases and J lost 6, with 14 bases in between. Germline V gives CDR1 SGHRS, CDR2 YFSETQ. This clonotype was picked up many times. No antigen is known for it. MiXCR, applied by TCRdb to the 5' RACE reads, yields one record per CDR3 protein. The profile shows about 240,000 distinct CDR3 sequences, about 11% of them singletons. Study-wide results and limits: In synovial fluid and blood from reactive arthritis, some motif variants were previously reported.

This chain connects TRBV5-1 to TRBJ2-1; D perhaps matches TRBD2 (6 bases). The origin of this receptor is a male donor with ankylosing spondylitis or in good health (not recorded which). The specimen was blood, either unsorted or a sorted T cell fraction (not recorded which). The CDR3 protein is CASSPGLTGNEQFF. CDR3 bases: TGCGCCAGCAGCCCGGGACTCACGGGCAATGAGCAGTTCTTC. The complete variable domain, with remaining parts taken from reference TRBV5-1 and TRBJ2-1, reads KAGVTQTPRYLIKTRGQQVTLSCSPISGHRSVSWYQQTPGQGLQFLFEYFSETQRNKGNFPGRFSGRQFSNSRSEMNVSTLELGDSALYLCASSPGLTGNEQFFGPGTRLTVL.